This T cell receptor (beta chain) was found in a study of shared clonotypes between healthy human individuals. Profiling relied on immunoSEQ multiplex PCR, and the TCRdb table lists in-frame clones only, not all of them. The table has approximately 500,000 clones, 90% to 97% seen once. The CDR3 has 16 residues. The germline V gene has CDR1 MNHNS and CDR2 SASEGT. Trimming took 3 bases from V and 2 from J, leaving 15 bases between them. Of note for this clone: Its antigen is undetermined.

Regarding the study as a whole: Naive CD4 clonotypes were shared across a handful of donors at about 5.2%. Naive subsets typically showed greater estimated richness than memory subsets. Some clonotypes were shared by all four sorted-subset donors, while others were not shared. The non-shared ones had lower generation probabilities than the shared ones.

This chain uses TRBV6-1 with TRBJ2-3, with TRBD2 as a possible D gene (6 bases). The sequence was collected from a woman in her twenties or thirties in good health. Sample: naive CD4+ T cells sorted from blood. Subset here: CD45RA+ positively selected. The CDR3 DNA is TGTGCCAGCAGTGACCGGAACCGGGACTTCACAGATACGCAGTATTTT. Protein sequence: CASSDRNRDFTDTQYF.